Included here is one T cell receptor beta chain sequence, with context. Its specificity is unknown. The data belong to a study of shared clonotypes between healthy human individuals. Whole-study findings and limits: Sequencing of the sorted subsets was shown by rarefaction to be incomplete despite large depth. On the whole, naive subsets had larger estimated richness than memory subsets had.

Between the trimmed V and J ends, which lost 0 bases and 8 bases, there was a span of 18 bases. The length of the CDR3 is 16 residues. Germline CDR1 and CDR2: SGHRS and YFSETQ. Each replicate PCR on the sorted subsets used 150 to 200 ng DNA (approximately 33,000 T cell genomes). Clones were sequenced by immunoSEQ multiplex PCR, and TCRdb holds only the in-frame ones, with some missing. The sample yields around 700,000 clones, under 80% seen once. CD45RA+ naive and CD45RA-negative memory subsets were separated from CD4+ cells. The TCR originated in a woman in her 30s in good health. What was sequenced was memory CD4+ T cells sorted from blood. As for subset: CD45RA-negative fraction. This chain uses TRBV5-1 with TRBJ2-1, with unresolved D. CDR3 residues: CASSLAGYDPRDEQFF. The CDR3 nucleotides read TGCGCCAGCAGCTTGGCCGGCTACGACCCTAGGGATGAGCAGTTCTTC.